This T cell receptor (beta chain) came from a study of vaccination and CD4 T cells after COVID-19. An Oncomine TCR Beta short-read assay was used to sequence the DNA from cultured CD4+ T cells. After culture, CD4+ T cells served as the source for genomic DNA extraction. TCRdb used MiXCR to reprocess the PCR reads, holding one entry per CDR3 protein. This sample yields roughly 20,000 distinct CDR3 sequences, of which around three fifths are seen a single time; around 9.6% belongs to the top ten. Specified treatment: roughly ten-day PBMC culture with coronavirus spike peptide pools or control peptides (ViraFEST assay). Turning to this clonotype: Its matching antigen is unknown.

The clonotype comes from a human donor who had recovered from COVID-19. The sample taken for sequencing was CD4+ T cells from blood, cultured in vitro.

For the CDR3, the DNA is TGCAGCGTGGGAGAACTTGGAGCCTACGAGCAGTACTTC. Translation: CSVGELGAYEQYF. The chain recombines TRBV29-1 with TRBJ2-7; weak D call: TRBD2 (5 bases). Trimming removed 6 bases from V and 2 bases from J, with 14 bases in between. The CDR3 spans 13 residues. Germline V CDR1 and CDR2: SQVTM, ANQGSEA.